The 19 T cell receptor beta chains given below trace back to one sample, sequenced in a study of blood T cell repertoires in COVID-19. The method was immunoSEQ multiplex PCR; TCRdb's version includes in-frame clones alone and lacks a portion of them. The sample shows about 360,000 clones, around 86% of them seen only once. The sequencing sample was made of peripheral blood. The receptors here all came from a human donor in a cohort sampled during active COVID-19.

CDR3 protein: CASIQQDRGSGYTF. The CDR3, as DNA: TGTGCCAGCATCCAACAGGACAGGGGATCTGGCTACACCTTC. The chain joins TRBV28 to TRBJ1-2; 9 nucleotides agree with TRBD1. Unmatched junction bases numbered 10, after V lost 7 bases and J lost 7 bases. Per germline, CDR1 MDHEN and CDR2 SYDVKM. There are 14 residues in the CDR3.

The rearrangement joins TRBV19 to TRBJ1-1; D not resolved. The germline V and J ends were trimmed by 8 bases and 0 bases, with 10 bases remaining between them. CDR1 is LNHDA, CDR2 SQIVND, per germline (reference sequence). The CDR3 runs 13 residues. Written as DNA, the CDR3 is TGTGCCAGTTCATCTCAGATGAACACTGAAGCTTTCTTT. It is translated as CASSSQMNTEAFF. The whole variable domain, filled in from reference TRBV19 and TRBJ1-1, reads DGGITQSPKYLFRKEGQNVTLSCEQNLNHDAMYWYRQDPGQGLRLIYYSQIVNDFQKGDIAEGYSVSREKKESFPLTVTSAQKNPTAFYLCASSSQMNTEAFFGQGTRLTVV.

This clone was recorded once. The CDR3 sequence is CASSITGGGYNEQFF. The DNA of the CDR3 is TGTGCCAGCAGCATAACAGGGGGGGGTTACAATGAGCAGTTCTTC. This rearrangement joins TRBV5-4 to TRBJ2-1; D might be TRBD1 (8 bases). The CDR3 contains 15 residues. Trimming removed 4 bases at V and 4 bases at J, with 15 bases between. From germline, CDR1 is SGHNT and CDR2 YYREEE (reference sequence).

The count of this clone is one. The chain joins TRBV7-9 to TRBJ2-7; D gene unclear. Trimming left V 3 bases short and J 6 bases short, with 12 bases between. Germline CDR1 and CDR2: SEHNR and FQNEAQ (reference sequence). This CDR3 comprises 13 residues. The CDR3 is CASSFFQFSEQYF. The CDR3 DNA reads TGTGCCAGCAGCTTCTTTCAGTTTTCCGAGCAGTACTTC.

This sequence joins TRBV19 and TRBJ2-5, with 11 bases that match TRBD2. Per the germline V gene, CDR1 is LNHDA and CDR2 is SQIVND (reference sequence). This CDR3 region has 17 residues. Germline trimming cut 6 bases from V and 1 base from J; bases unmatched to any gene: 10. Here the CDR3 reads CASRPTSGGDSQETQYF. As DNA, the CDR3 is TGTGCCAGTAGGCCCACTAGCGGGGGAGACAGCCAAGAGACCCAGTACTTC.

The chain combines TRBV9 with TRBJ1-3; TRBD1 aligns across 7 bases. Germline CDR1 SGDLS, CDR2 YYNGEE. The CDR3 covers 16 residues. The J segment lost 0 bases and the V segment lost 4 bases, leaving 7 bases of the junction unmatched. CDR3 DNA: TGTGCCAGCAGCCCAGGACAGGATCGCTCTGGAAACACCATATATTTT. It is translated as CASSPGQDRSGNTIYF. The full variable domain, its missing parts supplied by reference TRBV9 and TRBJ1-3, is DSGVTQTPKHLITATGQRVTLRCSPRSGDLSVYWYQQSLDQGLQFLIQYYNGEERAKGNILERFSAQQFPDLHSELNLSSLELGDSALYFCASSPGQDRSGNTIYFGEGSWLTVV.

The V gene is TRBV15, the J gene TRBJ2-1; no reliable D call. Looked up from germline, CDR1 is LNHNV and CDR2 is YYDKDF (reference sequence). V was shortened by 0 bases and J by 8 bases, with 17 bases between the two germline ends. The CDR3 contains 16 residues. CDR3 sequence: CATSRDQRPSGDEQFF. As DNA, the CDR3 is TGTGCCACCAGCAGAGATCAGCGCCCGAGTGGCGATGAGCAGTTCTTC.

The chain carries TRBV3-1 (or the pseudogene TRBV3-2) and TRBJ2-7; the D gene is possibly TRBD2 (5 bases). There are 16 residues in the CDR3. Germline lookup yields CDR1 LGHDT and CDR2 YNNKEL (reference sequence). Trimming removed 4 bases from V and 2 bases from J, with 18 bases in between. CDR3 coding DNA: TGTGCCAGCAGCCCCTTAATGGTAGCGAAGACCTACGAGCAGTACTTC. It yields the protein CASSPLMVAKTYEQYF.

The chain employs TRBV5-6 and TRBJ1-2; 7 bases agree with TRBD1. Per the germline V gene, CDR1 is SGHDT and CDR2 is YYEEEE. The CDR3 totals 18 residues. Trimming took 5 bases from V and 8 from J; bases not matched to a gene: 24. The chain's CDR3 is CASRSEVGQDPKVGGYTF. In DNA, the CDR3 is TGTGCCAGCAGGTCGGAGGTCGGACAGGACCCTAAAGTGGGAGGCTACACCTTC.

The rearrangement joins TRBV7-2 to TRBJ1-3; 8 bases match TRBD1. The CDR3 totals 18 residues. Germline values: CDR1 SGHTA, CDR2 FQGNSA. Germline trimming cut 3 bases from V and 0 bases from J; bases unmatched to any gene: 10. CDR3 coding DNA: TGTGCCAGCAGCTTGATTCCAACCACAGGGGGCTCTGGAAACACCATATATTTT. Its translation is CASSLIPTTGGSGNTIYF. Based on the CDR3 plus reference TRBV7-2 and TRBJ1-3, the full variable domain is GAGVSQSPSNKVTEKGKDVELRCDPISGHTALYWYRQSLGQGLEFLIYFQGNSAPDKSGLPSDRFSAERTGGSVSTLTIQRTQQEDSAVYLCASSLIPTTGGSGNTIYFGEGSWLTVV.

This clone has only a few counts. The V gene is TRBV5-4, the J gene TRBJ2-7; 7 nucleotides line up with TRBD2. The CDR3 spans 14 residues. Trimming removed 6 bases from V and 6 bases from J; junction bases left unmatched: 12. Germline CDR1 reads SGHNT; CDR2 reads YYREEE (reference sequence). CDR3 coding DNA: TGTGCCAGCACGAACCGCACAGGCGGGGGCGAGCAGTACTTC. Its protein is CASTNRTGGGEQYF. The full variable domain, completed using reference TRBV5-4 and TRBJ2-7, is ETGVTQSPTHLIKTRGQQVTLRCSSQSGHNTVSWYQQALGQGPQFIFQYYREEENGRGNFPPRFSGLQFPNYSSELNVNALELDDSALYLCASTNRTGGGEQYFGPGTRLTVT.

This CDR3 reads CATSRDLSGQGVQPQHF. CDR3 DNA sequence: TGTGCCACCAGCAGAGATCTCAGCGGACAGGGGGTCCAGCCCCAGCATTTT. The gene calls are TRBV15 and TRBJ1-5; 10 positions agree with TRBD1. Germline V gives CDR1 LNHNV, CDR2 YYDKDF (reference sequence). Unmatched junction bases numbered 9, after V lost 0 bases and J lost 7 bases. This CDR3 contains 17 residues.

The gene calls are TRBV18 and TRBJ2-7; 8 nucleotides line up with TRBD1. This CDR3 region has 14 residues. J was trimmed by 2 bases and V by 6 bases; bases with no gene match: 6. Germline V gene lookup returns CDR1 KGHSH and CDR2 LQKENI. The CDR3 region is CASSQGAMTYEQYF. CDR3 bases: TGTGCCAGCTCTCAGGGGGCCATGACCTACGAGCAGTACTTC.

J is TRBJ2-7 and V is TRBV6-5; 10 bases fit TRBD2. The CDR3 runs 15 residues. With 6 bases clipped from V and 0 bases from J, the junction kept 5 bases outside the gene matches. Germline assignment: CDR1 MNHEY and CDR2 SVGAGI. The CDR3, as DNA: TGTGCCAGCAGCTTAGCGGGGGGTAGCTCCTACGAGCAGTACTTC. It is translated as CASSLAGGSSYEQYF.

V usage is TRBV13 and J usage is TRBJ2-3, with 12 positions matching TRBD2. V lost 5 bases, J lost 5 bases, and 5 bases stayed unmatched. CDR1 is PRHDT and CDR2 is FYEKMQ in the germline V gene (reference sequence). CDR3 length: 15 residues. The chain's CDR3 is CASSTRTSGIDTQYF. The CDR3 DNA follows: TGTGCCAGCAGCACGAGGACTAGCGGGATAGATACGCAGTATTTT.

The CDR3 region has the DNA TGTGCCAGCAGCGCAACTCCGACAGGGAACTTGAACACTGAAGCTTTCTTT. Translating gives CASSATPTGNLNTEAFF. The genes are TRBV11-2 and TRBJ1-1; 7 bases are shared with TRBD1. Trimming took 5 bases from V and 0 from J; bases not matched to a gene: 12. Germline assignment: CDR1 SGHAT and CDR2 FQNNGV. The CDR3 loop spans 17 amino acids.

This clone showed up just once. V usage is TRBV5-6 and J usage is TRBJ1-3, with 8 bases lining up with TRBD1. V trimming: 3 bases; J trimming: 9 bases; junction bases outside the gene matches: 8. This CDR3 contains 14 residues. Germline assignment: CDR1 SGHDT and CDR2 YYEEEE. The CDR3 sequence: CASSWRTGLSTIYF. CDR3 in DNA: TGTGCCAGCAGCTGGAGGACAGGGTTAAGCACCATATATTTT.

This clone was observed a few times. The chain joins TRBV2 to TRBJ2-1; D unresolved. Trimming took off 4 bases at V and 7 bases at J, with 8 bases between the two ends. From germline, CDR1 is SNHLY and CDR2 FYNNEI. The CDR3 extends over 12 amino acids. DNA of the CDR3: TGTGCCAGCAGTGGCGGCCGGAATGAGCAGTTCTTC. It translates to CASSGGRNEQFF.

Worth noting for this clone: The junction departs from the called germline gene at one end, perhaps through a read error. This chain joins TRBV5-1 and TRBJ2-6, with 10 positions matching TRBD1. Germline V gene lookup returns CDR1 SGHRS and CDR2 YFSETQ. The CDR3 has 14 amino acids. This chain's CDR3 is CASSSDRGGNVLTF. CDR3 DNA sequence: TGCGCCAGCAGCTCGGACAGGGGGGGCAACGTCCTGACTTTC.